The 32 T cell receptor beta chains below were found in one sample sequenced in a study of T cells in tuberculosis. Indicated time point: new active TB diagnosis, blood taken before or within 7 days of starting treatment. Profiled with immunoSEQ multiplex PCR; TCRdb holds only in-frame clones, not every one. The sample shows 30,000 to 40,000 clones, about 91% of them seen only once. The sample in question was PBMCs, obtained at tuberculosis diagnosis. The source of these receptors is an adult with tuberculosis.

This chain joins TRBV6-6 and TRBJ2-7; 10 positions match TRBD2. With 7 bases clipped from V and 4 bases from J, the junction kept 7 bases outside the gene matches. The CDR3 is 14 amino acids. Germline lookup yields CDR1 MNHNY and CDR2 SVGAGI (reference sequence). The CDR3 is CASTHTSGEYEQYF. In DNA, the CDR3 is TGTGCCAGCACCCATACTAGCGGGGAGTACGAGCAGTACTTC.

The rearrangement uses TRBV29-1 and TRBJ1-1; no firm D call. The germline CDR1 and CDR2 sequences are SQVTM and ANQGSEA. CDR3 size: 14 residues. V was clipped by 1 base and J by 3 bases, with 12 bases between them. The CDR3 reads CSVEAATLDTEAFF. In nucleotides, the CDR3 is TGCAGCGTTGAAGCCGCAACTTTAGACACTGAAGCTTTCTTT.

J is TRBJ1-1 and V is TRBV7-8; D unclear. The CDR3 is made up of 16 amino acids. The V and J ends lost 5 bases and 1 base respectively, with 17 bases between them. Germline V CDR1 and CDR2: SGHVS, FQNEAQ. The CDR3 coding sequence is TGTGCCAGCAGCGCGTGGAGCGAGTCTGGGAACACTGAAGCTTTCTTT. It yields the protein CASSAWSESGNTEAFF.

This rearrangement joins TRBV27 to TRBJ1-6, with D tentatively TRBD1 (6 bases). Germline V CDR1 and CDR2: MNHEY, SMNVEV (reference sequence). V lost 4 bases and J lost 7, with 14 bases in between. CDR3 length: 15 amino acids. CDR3 bases: TGTGCCAGCAGTTACTACAGGGTTAGAAATTCACCCCTCCACTTT. The encoded protein is CASSYYRVRNSPLHF.

The V call is TRBV7-8, the J call TRBJ1-4; 7 bases agree with TRBD1. Germline V gives CDR1 SGHVS, CDR2 FQNEAQ. V gave up 1 base and J gave up 5 bases; unmatched junction bases: 7. The CDR3 has 16 amino acids. As DNA, the CDR3 is TGTGCCAGCAGCTTAGGACGTCCGGACAGGAATGAAAAACTGTTTTTT. It encodes CASSLGRPDRNEKLFF.

This chain links TRBV27 with TRBJ1-1, with 8 bases identical to TRBD1. Trimming removed 1 base from V and 7 bases from J; junction bases left unmatched: 5. The length of the CDR3 is 14 residues. CDR1 is MNHEY and CDR2 is SMNVEV in the germline V gene (reference sequence). CDR3 coding DNA: TGTGCCAGCAGTTTATGGCAGGGGGCGGGTGAAGCTTTCTTT. As protein: CASSLWQGAGEAFF.

This clone was found a few times. The chain is built from TRBV28 and TRBJ2-5; TRBD1 is a possible D gene (7 bases). Per the germline V gene, CDR1 is MDHEN and CDR2 is SYDVKM. This CDR3 spans 14 amino acids. V lost 6 bases, J lost 4 bases, and 15 bases lay in between. The CDR3 is CASSPHRGGETQYF. For the CDR3, the DNA is TGTGCCAGCAGCCCTCACAGGGGAGGAGAGACCCAGTACTTC.

The chain links TRBV9 to TRBJ2-3, with 8 bases that match TRBD2. This CDR3 has 15 residues. In germline, CDR1 is SGDLS, CDR2 YYNGEE. V lost 1 base to trimming and J lost 5 bases; unmatched junction nucleotides: 6. Here the CDR3 DNA reads TGTGCCAGCAGCGTACGCGGGGGGCGGGGAGATACGCAGTATTTT. It yields the protein CASSVRGGRGDTQYF.

This clone has only one observation. The chain combines TRBV4-1 with TRBJ1-1; a possible D gene is TRBD1 (5 bases). The CDR3 is made up of 16 amino acids. Trimming shortened V by 4 bases and J by 0 bases, and 15 bases separated the two germline ends. CDR1 and CDR2 from the germline V gene are MGHRA and YSYEKL. The chain's CDR3 is CASSPSGGSMNTEAFF. The CDR3 nucleotides are TGCGCCAGCAGCCCTAGCGGGGGGAGCATGAACACTGAAGCTTTCTTT.

This clone turned up a few times. This chain joins TRBV7-2 and TRBJ2-3, with a tentative D call TRBD2 (5 bases). Germline values: CDR1 SGHTA, CDR2 FQGNSA. The V end lost 0 bases, the J end lost 6 bases, and 7 bases lay between the germline ends. This CDR3 spans 13 amino acids. The DNA of the CDR3 is TGTGCCAGCAGCTTAGCGCGGAGGGATACGCAGTATTTT. Translation: CASSLARRDTQYF. The whole variable domain, remainder taken from reference TRBV7-2 and TRBJ2-3, is GAGVSQSPSNKVTEKGKDVELRCDPISGHTALYWYRQSLGQGLEFLIYFQGNSAPDKSGLPSDRFSAERTGGSVSTLTIQRTQQEDSAVYLCASSLARRDTQYFGPGTRLTVL.

The chain employs TRBV19 and TRBJ1-2, with 9 bases fitting TRBD1. Germline V CDR1 and CDR2: LNHDA, SQIVND (reference sequence). The CDR3 sequence is 11 residues long. After removal of 11 bases from V and 6 bases from J, the junction contained 4 bases not matched to a gene. The CDR3 DNA reads TGTGCCGTCAGACAGGGGGATGGCTACACCTTC. Protein sequence: CAVRQGDGYTF.

The chain employs TRBV25-1 and TRBJ2-6, with unresolved D. V lost 2 bases, J lost 0 bases, and 5 bases lay in between. The germline V gene encodes CDR1 MGHDK and CDR2 SYGVNS. This CDR3 spans 15 amino acids. Here the CDR3 reads CASSEEPSGANVLTF. In DNA form, the CDR3 reads TGTGCCAGCAGTGAAGAGCCCTCTGGGGCCAACGTCCTGACTTTC.

The chain links TRBV7-2 to TRBJ2-7, with a tentative D call TRBD1 (5 bases). V lost 4 bases and J lost 0, with 22 bases in between. This CDR3 comprises 18 residues. Germline assignment: CDR1 SGHTA and CDR2 FQGNSA. CDR3 sequence (DNA): TGTGCCAGCAGCTCCCGCCCAAACCGGCAGGGAATCTCCTACGAGCAGTACTTC. Its protein product is CASSSRPNRQGISYEQYF.

This clone has just one count. The chain combines TRBV29-1 with TRBJ1-2; unclear D gene. From germline, CDR1 is SQVTM and CDR2 ANQGSEA. Trimming left V 6 bases short and J 3 bases short, with 8 bases between. This CDR3 is 11 amino acids long. CDR3 DNA sequence: TGCAGCGTGAGGGTGGACTATGGCTACACCTTC. Its protein is CSVRVDYGYTF.

Of note for this clone: Here the CDR3 omits its conserved ending phenylalanine or tryptophan, so a read error is the likely source. It is unclear where the CDR3 begins or ends on the DNA, so no DNA is shown, and the CDR3 is as TCRdb lists it. V gene TRBV9 combines with J gene TRBJ1-2; TRBD1, as called in the table, went unchecked against the DNA. Germline V gene data show CDR1 as SGDLS and CDR2 as YYNGEE. Including both end residues, the CDR3 is 13 amino acids long. The CDR3 sequence is CASSVGAGGFPSL.

The chain couples TRBV2 to TRBJ1-6, with TRBD1 as a possible D gene (6 bases). The germline CDR1 and CDR2 sequences are SNHLY and FYNNEI. Trimming left V 10 bases short and J 6 bases short, with 16 bases between. CDR3 size: 14 residues. The CDR3 DNA follows: TGTGCCACCTCCTTTGAGGGGGTTAATTCACCCCTCCACTTT. As protein: CATSFEGVNSPLHF.

This chain uses TRBV7-8 with TRBJ2-1; 13 nucleotides agree with TRBD2. With 4 bases clipped from V and 1 base from J, the junction kept 7 bases outside the gene matches. Germline assignment: CDR1 SGHVS and CDR2 FQNEAQ. The CDR3 spans 18 residues. The CDR3 loop reads CASSSLAGGPRSYNEQFF. The CDR3 DNA reads as TGTGCCAGCAGCTCACTAGCGGGGGGGCCTAGGTCCTACAATGAGCAGTTCTTC.

V is TRBV7-6 and J is TRBJ2-7; D may be TRBD2 (5 bases). Deletions cut 5 bases from V and 0 bases from J, with 11 bases between. Per germline, CDR1 SGHVS and CDR2 FNYEAQ. CDR3 size: 14 residues. This chain's CDR3 is CASSLGLNSYEQYF. The DNA of the CDR3 is TGTGCCAGCAGCCTCGGACTCAACTCCTACGAGCAGTACTTC.

This rearrangement joins TRBV27 to TRBJ2-7, with 7 positions matching TRBD2. CDR1 and CDR2 (germline): MNHEY, SMNVEV (reference sequence). V lost 1 base to trimming and J lost 6 bases; unmatched junction nucleotides: 6. This CDR3 region has 14 residues. DNA for the CDR3: TGTGCCAGCAGTTTATGGGGAGGGGTGGGCGAGCAGTACTTC. Translation gives CASSLWGGVGEQYF.

V gene TRBV2 combines with J gene TRBJ2-3, with D possibly being TRBD1 (5 bases). Germline lookup yields CDR1 SNHLY and CDR2 FYNNEI. CDR3 size: 12 residues. V lost 4 bases and J lost 6, with 8 bases in between. CDR3 sequence (DNA): TGTGCCAGCAGTGGGCCAGGGGATACGCAGTATTTT. It is translated as CASSGPGDTQYF. Full variable domain (outside the CDR3, taken from reference TRBV2 and TRBJ2-3): EPEVTQTPSHQVTQMGQEVILRCVPISNHLYFYWYRQILGQKVEFLVSFYNNEISEKSEIFDDQFSVERPDGSNFTLKIRSTKLEDSAMYFCASSGPGDTQYFGPGTRLTVL.

The chain employs TRBV9 and TRBJ2-3, with 11 positions matching TRBD2. Germline V lookup: CDR1 SGDLS, CDR2 YYNGEE. With V trimmed by 4 bases and J by 0 bases, 4 bases remained unmatched. CDR3 size: 16 residues. DNA for the CDR3: TGTGCCAGCAGCACATTAGCGGGGGGGAGCACAGATACGCAGTATTTT. This codes for CASSTLAGGSTDTQYF.

This chain joins TRBV7-9 and TRBJ2-3, with 7 bases identical to TRBD1. V lost 1 base to trimming and J lost 4 bases; unmatched junction nucleotides: 8. This CDR3 region has 16 residues. The germline gives CDR1 SEHNR, CDR2 FQNEAQ (reference sequence). Written as DNA, the CDR3 is TGTGCCAGCAGCTTAGAGCAGGACAGGTATTCAGATACGCAGTATTTT. Protein product: CASSLEQDRYSDTQYF.

V is TRBV5-1 and J is TRBJ2-7; D gene uncertain. The CDR3 is 13 residues long. Germline CDR1 is SGHRS and CDR2 is YFSETQ. V gave up 3 bases and J gave up 0 bases, with 7 bases separating them. Here the CDR3 DNA reads TGCGCCAGCAGCTATGGCAGCTCCTACGAGCAGTACTTC. Its translation is CASSYGSSYEQYF. Full variable domain (outside the CDR3, taken from reference TRBV5-1 and TRBJ2-7): KAGVTQTPRYLIKTRGQQVTLSCSPISGHRSVSWYQQTPGQGLQFLFEYFSETQRNKGNFPGRFSGRQFSNSRSEMNVSTLELGDSALYLCASSYGSSYEQYFGPGTRLTVT.

The V and J genes are TRBV11-2 and TRBJ1-1; TRBD1 agrees at 7 bases. This CDR3 comprises 15 residues. CDR1 SGHAT and CDR2 FQNNGV come from the germline V gene. Germline trimming cut 5 bases from V and 2 bases from J; bases unmatched to any gene: 8. The DNA of the CDR3 is TGTGCCAGCAGCGAATCGGGACAGCCAAACACTGAAGCTTTCTTT. Protein sequence: CASSESGQPNTEAFF. Full variable domain (outside the CDR3, taken from reference TRBV11-2 and TRBJ1-1): EAGVAQSPRYKIIEKRQSVAFWCNPISGHATLYWYQQILGQGPKLLIQFQNNGVVDDSQLPKDRFSAERLKGVDSTLKIQPAKLEDSAVYLCASSESGQPNTEAFFGQGTRLTVV.

The chain couples TRBV7-2 to TRBJ1-2; 8 bases are shared with TRBD1. The V gene end was trimmed by 4 bases and the J gene end by 4 bases; junction bases not matched to a gene: 5. From germline, CDR1 is SGHTA and CDR2 FQGNSA. CDR3 length: 14 amino acids. The CDR3 reads CASSSRQGRYGYTF. The CDR3 bases are TGTGCCAGCAGCTCCCGACAGGGGCGCTATGGCTACACCTTC.

The chain has TRBV5-4 and TRBJ2-2; 7 bases match TRBD1. CDR1 SGHNT and CDR2 YYREEE come from the germline V gene (reference sequence). V dropped 4 bases and J dropped 5; count of bases not matched to a gene: 5. CDR3 length equals 14 residues. This CDR3 reads CASSARGRTGELFF. The CDR3 region has the DNA TGTGCCAGCAGCGCAAGGGGGCGGACCGGGGAGCTGTTTTTT.

V and J are TRBV30 and TRBJ2-6; 7 bases match TRBD1. Germline values: CDR1 GTSNPN, CDR2 SVGIG (reference sequence). The CDR3 spans 16 residues. Trimming took 2 bases from V and 2 from J; bases not matched to a gene: 6. CDR3 sequence: CAWSYITGAGANVLTF. CDR3 sequence (DNA): TGTGCCTGGAGTTATATTACAGGGGCTGGGGCCAACGTCCTGACTTTC.

This clone appeared a single time. The chain joins TRBV19 to TRBJ1-4, with 7 bases aligning to TRBD1. This CDR3 comprises 13 residues. V shed 6 bases, J shed 6 bases, and the junction held 4 bases outside the gene matches. The germline V gene encodes CDR1 LNHDA and CDR2 SQIVND (reference sequence). For the CDR3, the DNA is TGTGCCAGTAGAGAGGGGGCGGATGAAAAACTGTTTTTT. Its protein is CASREGADEKLFF.

The CDR3 bases are TGTGCCAGCAGCCTAGGCGGGACAGCTCGGCTACAAGAGCAGTACTTC. Residues: CASSLGGTARLQEQYF. The gene calls are TRBV7-3 and TRBJ2-7; D possibly corresponds to TRBD1 (7 bases). Germline CDR1 and CDR2: SGHTA and FQGTGA. Trimming left V 5 bases short and J 7 bases short, with 24 bases between. The CDR3 contains 16 residues.

The J gene is TRBJ2-6, the V gene TRBV30; the D is unclear. The CDR3 consists of 15 residues. Trimming cost V 0 bases and J 0 bases, with 6 bases left between them. The V gene's germline CDR1 is GTSNPN and CDR2 SVGIG (reference sequence). The DNA for the CDR3 is TGTGCCTGGAGTGTACTTGACTCTGGGGCCAACGTCCTGACTTTC. Protein product: CAWSVLDSGANVLTF.

This rearrangement joins TRBV5-5 to TRBJ1-1; 8 positions agree with TRBD1. From germline, CDR1 is SGHKS and CDR2 YYEKEE (reference sequence). The CDR3 loop spans 16 amino acids. J lost 1 base, V lost 2 bases, and 7 bases had no gene match. Here the CDR3 reads CASSFPGGEPNTEAFF. The CDR3 nucleotides read TGTGCCAGCAGCTTTCCAGGGGGCGAACCGAACACTGAAGCTTTCTTT.

V and J are TRBV15 and TRBJ1-2; 7 bases are a match to TRBD1. The CDR3 is made up of 14 amino acids. CDR1 and CDR2 from the germline V gene are LNHNV and YYDKDF (reference sequence). Losses at the gene ends were 7 bases for V and 2 bases for J; bases not matched to a gene: 7. The CDR3 protein is CATIWGDRNYGYTF. CDR3 in DNA: TGTGCCACCATATGGGGGGACAGAAACTATGGCTACACCTTC.